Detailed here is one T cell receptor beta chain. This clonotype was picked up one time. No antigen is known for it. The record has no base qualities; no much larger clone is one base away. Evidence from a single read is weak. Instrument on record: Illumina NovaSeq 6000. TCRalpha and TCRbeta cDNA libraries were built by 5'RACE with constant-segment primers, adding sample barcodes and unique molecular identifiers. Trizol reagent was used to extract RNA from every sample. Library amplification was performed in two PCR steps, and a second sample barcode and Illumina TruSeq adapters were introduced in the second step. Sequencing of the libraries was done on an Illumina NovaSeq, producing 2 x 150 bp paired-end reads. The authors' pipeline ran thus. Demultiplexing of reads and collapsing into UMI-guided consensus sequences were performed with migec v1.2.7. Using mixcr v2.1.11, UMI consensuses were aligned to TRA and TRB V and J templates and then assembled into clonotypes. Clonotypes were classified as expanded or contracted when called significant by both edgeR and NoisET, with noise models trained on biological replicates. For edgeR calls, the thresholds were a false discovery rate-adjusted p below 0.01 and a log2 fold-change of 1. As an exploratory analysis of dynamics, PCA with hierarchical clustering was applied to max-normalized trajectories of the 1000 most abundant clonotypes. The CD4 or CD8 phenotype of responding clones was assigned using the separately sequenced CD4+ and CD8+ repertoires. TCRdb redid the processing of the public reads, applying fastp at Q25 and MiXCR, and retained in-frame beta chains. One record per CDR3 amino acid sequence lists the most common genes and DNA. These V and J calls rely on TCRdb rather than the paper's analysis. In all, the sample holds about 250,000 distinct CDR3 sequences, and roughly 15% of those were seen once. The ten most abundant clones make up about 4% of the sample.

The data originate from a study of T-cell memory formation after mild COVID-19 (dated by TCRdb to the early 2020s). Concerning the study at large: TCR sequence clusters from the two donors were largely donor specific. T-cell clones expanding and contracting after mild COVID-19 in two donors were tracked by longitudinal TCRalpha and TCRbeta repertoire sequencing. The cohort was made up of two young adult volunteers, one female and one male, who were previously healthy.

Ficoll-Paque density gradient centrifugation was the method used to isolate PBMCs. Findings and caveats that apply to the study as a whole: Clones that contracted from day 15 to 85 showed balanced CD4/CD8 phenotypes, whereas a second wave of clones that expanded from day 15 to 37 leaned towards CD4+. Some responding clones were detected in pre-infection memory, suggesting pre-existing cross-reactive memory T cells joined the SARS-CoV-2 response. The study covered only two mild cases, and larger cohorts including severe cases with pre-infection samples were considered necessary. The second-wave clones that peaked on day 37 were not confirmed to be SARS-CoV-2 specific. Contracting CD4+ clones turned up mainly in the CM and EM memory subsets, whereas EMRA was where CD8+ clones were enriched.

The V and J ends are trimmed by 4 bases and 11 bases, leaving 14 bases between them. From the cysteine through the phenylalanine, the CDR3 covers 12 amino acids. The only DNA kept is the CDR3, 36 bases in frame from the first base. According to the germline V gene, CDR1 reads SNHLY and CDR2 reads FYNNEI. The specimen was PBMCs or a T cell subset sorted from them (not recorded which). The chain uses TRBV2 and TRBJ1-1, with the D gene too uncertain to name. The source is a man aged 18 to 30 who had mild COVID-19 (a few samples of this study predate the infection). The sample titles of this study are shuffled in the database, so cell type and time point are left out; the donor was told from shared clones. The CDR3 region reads CASSVTREGAFF. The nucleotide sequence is TGTGCCAGCAGTGTCACTCGCGAAGGGGCTTTCTTT.